Each of the 3 T cell receptor beta chains below was sequenced from the same sample in a study of shared clonotypes between healthy human individuals. CD45RO-negative CD8 cells positively selected for CCR7 made up the naive population, which excluded terminally differentiated effector memory CD45RA+ cells. Some clones are missing from TCRdb's copy, which holds only in-frame ones; the method was immunoSEQ multiplex PCR. The repertoire includes some 2,000,000 clones, about 95% of them detected once, and 0.9% to 1.3% sits in the top ten. Sequences were obtained from naive CD8+ T cells sorted from blood. The receptors were sampled from a man aged 18 to 29 in good health.

The V and J genes are TRBV5-1 and TRBJ2-2, with unresolved D. Germline V gene sequence: CDR1 SGHRS, CDR2 YFSETQ. The CDR3 is 17 amino acids. Deletions cut 0 bases from V and 4 bases from J, with 16 bases between. The CDR3 here is CASSLVPPSSGTGELFF. In DNA, the CDR3 is TGCGCCAGCAGCTTGGTGCCCCCCAGTTCGGGCACCGGGGAGCTGTTTTTT. Combining the CDR3 with reference TRBV5-1 and TRBJ2-2 gives the whole variable domain KAGVTQTPRYLIKTRGQQVTLSCSPISGHRSVSWYQQTPGQGLQFLFEYFSETQRNKGNFPGRFSGRQFSNSRSEMNVSTLELGDSALYLCASSLVPPSSGTGELFFGEGSRLTVL.

Regarding this clone: This specimen includes other DNA sequences encoding the same CDR3. This chain joins TRBV7-9 and TRBJ2-1; D gene unclear. This CDR3 has 12 residues. V lost 1 base and J lost 8, with 6 bases in between. The germline V gene has CDR1 SEHNR and CDR2 FQNEAQ (reference sequence). CDR3 region: CASSLGGHEQFF. Here the CDR3 DNA reads TGTGCCAGCAGCTTAGGAGGCCATGAGCAGTTCTTC. The variable domain in full, completed from reference TRBV7-9 and TRBJ2-1, reads DTGVSQNPRHKITKRGQNVTFRCDPISEHNRLYWYRQTLGQGPEFLTYFQNEAQLEKSRLLSDRFSAERPKGSFSTLEIQRTEQGDSAMYLCASSLGGHEQFFGPGTRLTVL.

This clone was picked up one time. V usage is TRBV6-5 and J usage is TRBJ2-1; TRBD2 agrees at 13 bases. CDR1 is MNHEY and CDR2 is SVGAGI in the germline V gene. The CDR3 runs 15 residues. The J segment lost 5 bases and the V segment lost 5 bases, leaving 3 bases of the junction unmatched. This CDR3 reads CASSGTSGAHNEQFF. As DNA, the CDR3 is TGTGCCAGCAGTGGGACTAGCGGGGCCCACAATGAGCAGTTCTTC.